The subject of this entry is one T cell receptor beta chain. This record belongs to a study of blood T cell repertoires in COVID-19. This table comes from immunoSEQ multiplex PCR, and its TCRdb copy is limited to in-frame clones, with some not included. The profile shows some 150,000 clones, roughly nine tenths of them singletons. The CDR3 totals 14 residues. Germline CDR1 KGHSH, CDR2 LQKENI. V lost 3 bases to trimming and J lost 0 bases, with 6 bases between them. The specimen was peripheral blood. This TCR derives from a woman in her fifties or sixties with active or convalescent COVID-19. This chain joins TRBV18 and TRBJ1-3; weak D call: TRBD1 (5 bases). The CDR3 loop is CASSPDNSGNTIYF. The CDR3 nucleotides read TGTGCCAGCTCACCGGACAACTCTGGAAACACCATATATTTT.